This is a list of T cell receptor beta chains from one sample in a study of cytomegalovirus exposure and HLA in healthy donors. The data were produced by immunoSEQ multiplex PCR, yet TCRdb's version contains in-frame clones alone and is incomplete. The table shows about 96,000 clones, with 65% to 85% occurring only once. The sample consisted of PBMCs. Receptors originate from a woman between 70 and 85 years old in good health and CMV-seropositive. Both conserved end residues are part of each CDR3. D genes are given only for firm matches. Clone size is given for some rows only: seen once, a few or many times, or a class if the clone is expanded.

CDR3 DNA | CDR3 protein | clone size | J gene | D gene | V gene
TGTGCCAGCAGCCTCAACAGTGAGCAGTTCTTC | CASSLNSEQFF | - | TRBJ2-1 | - | TRBV5-4
TGTGCCAGCAGCGCTCGGGACACCGCAACAGCGAACACTGAAGCTTTCTTT | CASSARDTATANTEAFF | - | TRBJ1-1 | - | TRBV21-1
TGTGCCAGCAGTTTTTCTAGCGGCGGTTACACCGGGGAGCTGTTTTTT | CASSFSSGGYTGELFF | - | TRBJ2-2 | TRBD2 | TRBV6-5
TGTGCCAGTAGTATAGGGGCCGGGACTAGCGGTACCGGGGAGCTGTTTTTT | CASSIGAGTSGTGELFF | - | TRBJ2-2 | TRBD2 | TRBV19
TGTGCCAGCAGCTTAGAGTCAGGGACACTTTCACCCCTCCACTTT | CASSLESGTLSPLHF | few | TRBJ1-6 | - | TRBV7-2
TGTGCCAGCAGCAAAGAGACAGGGGGCACTGAAGCTTTCTTT | CASSKETGGTEAFF | - | TRBJ1-1 | TRBD1 | TRBV7-9
TGTGCCAGCGGGCCTAGCGGGAGTTACGAGCAGTACTTC | CASGPSGSYEQYF | - | TRBJ2-7 | TRBD2 | TRBV6-5
TGTGCCAGTACTGAACTAGGGTTGCCCCAGCATTTT | CASTELGLPQHF | once | TRBJ1-5 | - | TRBV28
TGTGCCAGCAGTCCCCGTTCAGTGGGACAGGGTACTAATTCACCCCTCCACTTT | CASSPRSVGQGTNSPLHF | - | TRBJ1-6 | TRBD1 | TRBV27
TGTGCCATCAACCCGGGGATCGAGACTGAAGCTTTCTTT | CAINPGIETEAFF | once | TRBJ1-1 | - | TRBV10-3
TGTGCCAGCAACGACAGGGGGTATCAGCCCCAGCATTTT | CASNDRGYQPQHF | - | TRBJ1-5 | TRBD1 | TRBV2
TGTGCCAGCACGGTAGCGGGAAACACAGATACGCAGTATTTT | CASTVAGNTDTQYF | - | TRBJ2-3 | TRBD2 | TRBV2
TGTGCCAGCAGTGAATCGGGTGTTCGGGATTCACCCCTCCACTTT | CASSESGVRDSPLHF | - | TRBJ1-6 | - | TRBV2
TGCGCCAGCAGCTTGAGGCGGTTAGGACAGAGACACTATGGCTACACCTTC | CASSLRRLGQRHYGYTF | - | TRBJ1-2 | - | TRBV5-1
TGTGCCAGCTCACAACGTCAGGAAACCTACGAGCAGTACTTC | CASSQRQETYEQYF | - | TRBJ2-7 | - | TRBV18
TGTGCCAGCAAAAGCGGAGGACAGTTTAATGAAAAACTGTTTTTT | CASKSGGQFNEKLFF | - | TRBJ1-4 | - | TRBV6-5
TGTGCCAGCAGCTTAGGACAGGGGGCATTCTATGGCTACACCTTC | CASSLGQGAFYGYTF | - | TRBJ1-2 | TRBD1 | TRBV11-1
TGTGCCAGCAGTATAAGCCGGGGGTGGAACACTGAAGCTTTCTTT | CASSISRGWNTEAFF | once | TRBJ1-1 | - | TRBV6-5
TGCGCCAGCAGCCAGCCAAGACAGGGGTCCTATGAAAAACTGTTTTTT | CASSQPRQGSYEKLFF | - | TRBJ1-4 | TRBD1 | TRBV4-1
TGCGCCAGCAGCTCCCTAGCGGGGGGGGACAATGAGCAGTTCTTC | CASSSLAGGDNEQFF | - | TRBJ2-1 | TRBD2 | TRBV5-1
TGTGCCAGCAGCCGACAGGGCGTCAACACCGGGGAGCTGTTTTTT | CASSRQGVNTGELFF | - | TRBJ2-2 | TRBD1 | TRBV28
TGCGCCAGCAGCTTGACACCCAGGGGAAATAGCAATCAGCCCCAGCATTTT | CASSLTPRGNSNQPQHF | - | TRBJ1-5 | - | TRBV5-1
TGTGCCAGCAGCTTAGCGGCAGGGATCGGTCAGCCCCAGCATTTT | CASSLAAGIGQPQHF | - | TRBJ1-5 | - | TRBV7-9
TGCGCCAGCAGCTTAGACAGGGGATCTCAGCCCCAGCATTTT | CASSLDRGSQPQHF | - | TRBJ1-5 | TRBD1 | TRBV5-1
TGTGCCAGCAGCCGAAGACAGGGGGCGTTCCTAGCGGGAGGTCTAAGCGCCTACAATGAGCAGTTCTTC | CASSRRQGAFLAGGLSAYNEQFF | - | TRBJ2-1 | - | TRBV27
TGTGCCAGCAGTGTAACAGGGTGGAGGACTGAAGCTTTCTTT | CASSVTGWRTEAFF | - | TRBJ1-1 | - | TRBV6-5
TGTGCCAGCAGCGATAGACAGGGATTGAATGAAAAACTGTTTTTT | CASSDRQGLNEKLFF | - | TRBJ1-4 | TRBD1 | TRBV9
TGCGCCAGCAGCTCCCCGGCTGGGGAGCACTCCTACGAGCAGTACTTC | CASSSPAGEHSYEQYF | - | TRBJ2-7 | - | TRBV5-1
TGTGCCACCAGCAGAGAGCTAGCGGGGGCCCTTTACAATGAGCAGTTCTTC | CATSRELAGALYNEQFF | - | TRBJ2-1 | TRBD2 | TRBV15
TGTGCCAGCAGTTCCCCCCCGGTAGCGGGGCCAAGAAACATTCAGTACTTC | CASSSPPVAGPRNIQYF | - | TRBJ2-4 | TRBD2 | TRBV27
TGTGCCAGCAGTGAACAGGGCTGGGATTCACCCCTCCACTTT | CASSEQGWDSPLHF | - | TRBJ1-6 | - | TRBV6-4
TGCGCCAGCAGATCCGGGACAGTCAGGGGTGGCTACACCTTC | CASRSGTVRGGYTF | - | TRBJ1-2 | TRBD1 | TRBV5-1
TGTGCCAGCAGCTTACAGGGGGCGGCCTACGAGCAGTACTTC | CASSLQGAAYEQYF | - | TRBJ2-7 | TRBD1 | TRBV7-2
TGTGCCAGCAGCCCCGGGACAGGGGTCTACGAGCAGTACTTC | CASSPGTGVYEQYF | - | TRBJ2-7 | TRBD1 | TRBV5-4
TGTGCCAGCAGTCCTCGGCAGGGCGATTCACCCCTCCACTTT | CASSPRQGDSPLHF | - | TRBJ1-6 | - | TRBV6-5
TGTGCCAGCAGTGCCGGGTTTAACACCGGGGAGCTGTTTTTT | CASSAGFNTGELFF | - | TRBJ2-2 | - | TRBV6-4
TGTGCCAGCAGCTTAGGCCCCTTGGGAGAGCAGTACTTC | CASSLGPLGEQYF | - | TRBJ2-5 | - | TRBV7-6
TGTGCCAGCAGCTTAGCGCCGGGACTAGCGGGACGTGAGCAGTACTTC | CASSLAPGLAGREQYF | few | TRBJ2-7 | TRBD2 | TRBV11-2
TGTGCCAGCATACTCGGCGGGGGAAGCAATCAGCCCCAGCATTTT | CASILGGGSNQPQHF | - | TRBJ1-5 | - | TRBV2
TGTGCCAGCAGTGCAACTGGAGATTCGTACACCTTC | CASSATGDSYTF | once | TRBJ1-2 | - | TRBV2
TGTGCCAGCAAAGGGACTAGCGGGGGGGCCCCCCCTTACAATGAGCAGTTCTTC | CASKGTSGGAPPYNEQFF | - | TRBJ2-1 | TRBD2 | TRBV2
TGTGCTAGTGGTGGACTAGCGGGAGTGGCAGATACGCAGTATTTT | CASGGLAGVADTQYF | - | TRBJ2-3 | TRBD2 | TRBV12-5
TGTGCCAGCAGCTTAGGGACTAGCGGGGGGGCTGTTATTGGGGAGCTGTTTTTT | CASSLGTSGGAVIGELFF | - | TRBJ2-2 | TRBD2 | TRBV7-8
TGTGCCAGCACCCCATCCGGGACAGGGTCGTACAATGAGCAGTTCTTC | CASTPSGTGSYNEQFF | - | TRBJ2-1 | TRBD1 | TRBV7-2
TGTGCCAGCAGTTCCCCTCCTGGAGGGACTGAAGCTTTCTTT | CASSSPPGGTEAFF | - | TRBJ1-1 | - | TRBV28
TGCGCCAGCAGCTTGGAGGGGGGAGCGGGGTCACAAGAGACCCAGTACTTC | CASSLEGGAGSQETQYF | - | TRBJ2-5 | - | TRBV5-1
TGTGCCAGCAGCCAAGGACTAGCGGGAGGAGGGACCCAGTACTTC | CASSQGLAGGGTQYF | - | TRBJ2-5 | TRBD2 | TRBV5-4
TGTGCCAGCAGCCCGGGACAGGTCTACGAGCAGTACTTC | CASSPGQVYEQYF | once | TRBJ2-7 | TRBD1 | TRBV5-4
TGTGCCAGCAGGGGGGGAATTTACAATGAGCAGTTCTTC | CASRGGIYNEQFF | few | TRBJ2-1 | - | TRBV6-1
TGTGCCAGCTCCCCGAGCTCCTACGAGCAGTACTTC | CASSPSSYEQYF | - | TRBJ2-7 | - | TRBV18
TGTGCCAGCAGCTGGGGGACAGGGGGACATTCACCCCTCCACTTT | CASSWGTGGHSPLHF | - | TRBJ1-6 | TRBD1 | TRBV5-4